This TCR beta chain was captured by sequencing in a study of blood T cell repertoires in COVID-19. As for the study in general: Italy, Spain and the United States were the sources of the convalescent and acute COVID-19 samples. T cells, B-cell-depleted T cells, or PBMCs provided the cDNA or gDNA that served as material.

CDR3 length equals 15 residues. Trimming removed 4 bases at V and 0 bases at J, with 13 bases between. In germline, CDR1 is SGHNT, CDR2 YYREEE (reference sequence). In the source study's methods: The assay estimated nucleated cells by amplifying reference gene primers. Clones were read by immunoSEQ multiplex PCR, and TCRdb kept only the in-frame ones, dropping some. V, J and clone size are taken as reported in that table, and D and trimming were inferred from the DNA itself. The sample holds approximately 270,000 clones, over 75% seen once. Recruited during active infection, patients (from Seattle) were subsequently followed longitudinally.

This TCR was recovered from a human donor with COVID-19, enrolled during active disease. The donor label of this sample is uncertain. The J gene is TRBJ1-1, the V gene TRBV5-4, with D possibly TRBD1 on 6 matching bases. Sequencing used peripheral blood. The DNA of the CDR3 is TGTGCCAGCAGCCGTACCGGACAGTTGAACACTGAAGCTTTCTTT. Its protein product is CASSRTGQLNTEAFF. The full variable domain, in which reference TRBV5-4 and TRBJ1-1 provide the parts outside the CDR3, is ETGVTQSPTHLIKTRGQQVTLRCSSQSGHNTVSWYQQALGQGPQFIFQYYREEENGRGNFPPRFSGLQFPNYSSELNVNALELDDSALYLCASSRTGQLNTEAFFGQGTRLTVV.